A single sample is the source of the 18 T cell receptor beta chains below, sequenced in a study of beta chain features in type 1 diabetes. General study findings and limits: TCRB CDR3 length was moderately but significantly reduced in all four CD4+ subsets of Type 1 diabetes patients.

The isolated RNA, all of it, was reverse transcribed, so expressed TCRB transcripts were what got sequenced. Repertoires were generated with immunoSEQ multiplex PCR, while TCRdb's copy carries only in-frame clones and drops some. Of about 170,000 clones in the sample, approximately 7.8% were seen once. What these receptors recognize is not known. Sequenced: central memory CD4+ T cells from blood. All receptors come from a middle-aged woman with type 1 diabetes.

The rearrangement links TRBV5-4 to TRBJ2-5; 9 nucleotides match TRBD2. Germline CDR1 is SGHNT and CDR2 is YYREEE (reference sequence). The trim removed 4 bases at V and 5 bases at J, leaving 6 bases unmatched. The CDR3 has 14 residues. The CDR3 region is CASSQREDRETQYF. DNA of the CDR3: TGTGCCAGCAGCCAGCGGGAGGATCGGGAGACCCAGTACTTC. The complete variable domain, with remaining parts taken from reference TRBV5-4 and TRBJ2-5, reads ETGVTQSPTHLIKTRGQQVTLRCSSQSGHNTVSWYQQALGQGPQFIFQYYREEENGRGNFPPRFSGLQFPNYSSELNVNALELDDSALYLCASSQREDRETQYFGPGTRLLVL.

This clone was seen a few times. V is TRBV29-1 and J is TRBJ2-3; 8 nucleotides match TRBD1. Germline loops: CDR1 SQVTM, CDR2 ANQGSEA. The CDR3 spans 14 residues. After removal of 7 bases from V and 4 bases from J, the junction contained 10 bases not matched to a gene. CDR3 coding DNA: TGCAGCGACGCCCCTGGACAGGGAGCAGATACGCAGTATTTT. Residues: CSDAPGQGADTQYF.

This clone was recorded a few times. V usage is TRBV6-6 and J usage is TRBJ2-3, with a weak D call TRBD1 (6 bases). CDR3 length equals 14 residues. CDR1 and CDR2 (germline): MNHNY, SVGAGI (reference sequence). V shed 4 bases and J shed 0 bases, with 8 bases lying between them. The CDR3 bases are TGTGCCAGCAGTTTACAGGGAAGCACAGATACGCAGTATTTT. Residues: CASSLQGSTDTQYF.

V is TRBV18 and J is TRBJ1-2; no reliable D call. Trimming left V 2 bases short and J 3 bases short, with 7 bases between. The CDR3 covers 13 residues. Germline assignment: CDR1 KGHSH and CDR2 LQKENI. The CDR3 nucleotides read TGTGCCAGCTCACCATACCGGGACTATGGCTACACCTTC. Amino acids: CASSPYRDYGYTF.

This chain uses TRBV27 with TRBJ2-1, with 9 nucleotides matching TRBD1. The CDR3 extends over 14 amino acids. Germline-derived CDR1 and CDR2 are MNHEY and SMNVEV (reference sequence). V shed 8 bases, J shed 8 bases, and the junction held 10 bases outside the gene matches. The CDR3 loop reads CASRGTGIYYEQFF. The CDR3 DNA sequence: TGTGCCAGCCGCGGGACAGGGATCTATTATGAGCAGTTCTTC.

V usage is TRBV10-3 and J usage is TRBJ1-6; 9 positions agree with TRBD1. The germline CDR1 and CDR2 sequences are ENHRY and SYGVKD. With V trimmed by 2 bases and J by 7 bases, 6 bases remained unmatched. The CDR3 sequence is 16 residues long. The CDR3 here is CAISENPGQGNSPLHF. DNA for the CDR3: TGTGCCATCAGTGAGAATCCGGGACAGGGAAATTCACCCCTCCACTTT.

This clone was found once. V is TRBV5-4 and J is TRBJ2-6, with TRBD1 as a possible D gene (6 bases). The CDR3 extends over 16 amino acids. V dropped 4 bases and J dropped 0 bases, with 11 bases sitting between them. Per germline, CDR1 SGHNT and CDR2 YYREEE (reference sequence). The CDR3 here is CASSGTGPSGANVLTF. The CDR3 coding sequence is TGTGCCAGCAGCGGAACAGGGCCCTCTGGGGCCAACGTCCTGACTTTC.

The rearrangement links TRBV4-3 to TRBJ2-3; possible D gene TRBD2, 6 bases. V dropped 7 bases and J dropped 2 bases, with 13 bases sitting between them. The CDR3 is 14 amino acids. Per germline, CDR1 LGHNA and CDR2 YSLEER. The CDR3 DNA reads TGCGCCAGCACCCCGGGACTTCTCACAGATACGCAGTATTTT. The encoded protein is CASTPGLLTDTQYF.

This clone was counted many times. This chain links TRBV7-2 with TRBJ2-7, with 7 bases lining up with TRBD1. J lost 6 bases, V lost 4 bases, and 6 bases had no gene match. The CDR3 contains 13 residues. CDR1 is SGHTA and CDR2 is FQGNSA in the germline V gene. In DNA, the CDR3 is TGTGCCAGCAGCTCGATACAGGGGCTCGAGCAGTACTTC. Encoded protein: CASSSIQGLEQYF.

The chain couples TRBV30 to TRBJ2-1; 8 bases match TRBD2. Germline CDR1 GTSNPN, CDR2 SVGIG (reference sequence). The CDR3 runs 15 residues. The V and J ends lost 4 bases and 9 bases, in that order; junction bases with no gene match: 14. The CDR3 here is CAWTLGLSGSSEQFF. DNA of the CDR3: TGTGCCTGGACCCTGGGACTAAGCGGGAGTAGTGAGCAGTTCTTC.

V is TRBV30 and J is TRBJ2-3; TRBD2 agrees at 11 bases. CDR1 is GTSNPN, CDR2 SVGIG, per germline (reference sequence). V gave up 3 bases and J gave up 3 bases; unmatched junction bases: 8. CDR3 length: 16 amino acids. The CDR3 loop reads CAWSPPTSGRTDTQYF. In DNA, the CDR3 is TGTGCCTGGAGCCCGCCTACTAGCGGGAGAACAGATACGCAGTATTTT.

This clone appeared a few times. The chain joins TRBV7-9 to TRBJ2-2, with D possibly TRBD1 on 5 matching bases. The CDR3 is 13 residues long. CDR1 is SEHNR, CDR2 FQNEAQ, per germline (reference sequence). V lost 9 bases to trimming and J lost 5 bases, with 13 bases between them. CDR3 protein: CARNPRETGELFF. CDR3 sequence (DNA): TGTGCCAGAAACCCCAGGGAAACCGGGGAGCTGTTTTTT.

The chain's CDR3 is CASSLGAGVTNEKLFF. The DNA for the CDR3 is TGTGCCAGCAGCCTGGGCGCGGGGGTAACTAATGAAAAACTGTTTTTT. The chain links TRBV9 to TRBJ1-4; possibly TRBD1 for D (5 bases). Germline-derived CDR1 and CDR2 are SGDLS and YYNGEE. V gave up 4 bases and J gave up 1 base, with 14 bases separating them. There are 16 residues in the CDR3. Together with reference TRBV9 and TRBJ1-4, the CDR3 gives the full variable domain: DSGVTQTPKHLITATGQRVTLRCSPRSGDLSVYWYQQSLDQGLQFLIQYYNGEERAKGNILERFSAQQFPDLHSELNLSSLELGDSALYFCASSLGAGVTNEKLFFGSGTQLSVL.

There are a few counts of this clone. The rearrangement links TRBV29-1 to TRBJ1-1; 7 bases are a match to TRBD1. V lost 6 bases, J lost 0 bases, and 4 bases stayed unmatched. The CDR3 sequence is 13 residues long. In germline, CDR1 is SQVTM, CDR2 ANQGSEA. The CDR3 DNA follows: TGCAGCGTCAGACAGGGTATGAACACTGAAGCTTTCTTT. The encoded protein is CSVRQGMNTEAFF.

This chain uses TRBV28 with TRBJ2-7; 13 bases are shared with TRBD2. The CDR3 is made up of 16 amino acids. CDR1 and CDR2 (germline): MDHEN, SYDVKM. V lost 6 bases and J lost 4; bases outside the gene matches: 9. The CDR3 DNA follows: TGTGCCAGCAGACGAGGACTAGCGGGAGATATTTACGAGCAGTACTTC. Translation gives CASRRGLAGDIYEQYF.

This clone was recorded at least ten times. As DNA, the CDR3 is TGTGCCTGGAGCAGGGGCCCATCCAATGAGCAGTTCTTC. Its translation: CAWSRGPSNEQFF. V gene TRBV30 combines with J gene TRBJ2-1; possibly TRBD1 for D (6 bases). V gave up 3 bases and J gave up 6 bases, with 12 bases separating them. CDR1 is GTSNPN and CDR2 is SVGIG in the germline V gene (reference sequence). The CDR3 length is 13 residues.

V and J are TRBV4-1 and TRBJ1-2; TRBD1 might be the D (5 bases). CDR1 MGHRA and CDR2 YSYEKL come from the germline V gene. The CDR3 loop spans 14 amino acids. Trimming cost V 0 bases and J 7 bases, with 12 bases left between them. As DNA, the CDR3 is TGCGCCAGCAGCCAAGATCAATGGAGGGGTGGCTACACCTTC. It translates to CASSQDQWRGGYTF.

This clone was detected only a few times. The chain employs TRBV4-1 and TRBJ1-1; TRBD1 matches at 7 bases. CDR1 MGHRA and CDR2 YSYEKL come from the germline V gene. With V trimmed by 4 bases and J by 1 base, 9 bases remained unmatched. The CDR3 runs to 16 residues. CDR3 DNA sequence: TGCGCCAGCAGCCCCACAGGGGCTCTCGCGAACACTGAAGCTTTCTTT. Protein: CASSPTGALANTEAFF.